This TCR beta chain was found in a study of blood T cells in healthy people across ages. Study results and caveats: Fewer expanded clones and more diversity marked long-lived versus aged donors.

The CDR3 is made up of 16 amino acids. Germline loops: CDR1 MDHEN, CDR2 SYDVKM. Germline trimming cut 4 bases from V and 5 bases from J; bases unmatched to any gene: 11. This clonotype was seen many times. Its antigen is as yet unknown. Primers used in a second PCR of about 7 to 12 cycles were a sample-barcoded 5' primer and a J-beta primer mix. Via MiXCR, TCRdb re-called the 5' RACE reads, giving one row per CDR3 protein. The sample includes around 1,500,000 distinct CDR3 sequences, 28% of them seen just once. This chain uses TRBV28 with TRBJ2-4; 7 bases match TRBD1. The receptor comes from a woman in her twenties or thirties in good health. Material: blood. The CDR3 region has the DNA TGTGCCAGCAGTTCACTGGACAGGCCGTTCCAAAACATTCAGTACTTC. This gives the protein CASSSLDRPFQNIQYF.